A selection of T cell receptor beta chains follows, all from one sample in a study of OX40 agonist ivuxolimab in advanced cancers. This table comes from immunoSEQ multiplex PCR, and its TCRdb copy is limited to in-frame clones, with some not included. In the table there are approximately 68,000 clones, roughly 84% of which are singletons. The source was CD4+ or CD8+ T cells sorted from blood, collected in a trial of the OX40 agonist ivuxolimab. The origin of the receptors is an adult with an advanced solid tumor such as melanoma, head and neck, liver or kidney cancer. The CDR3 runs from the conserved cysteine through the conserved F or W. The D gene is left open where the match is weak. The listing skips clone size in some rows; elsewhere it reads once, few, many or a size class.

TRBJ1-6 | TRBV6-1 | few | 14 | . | CASSSGPYHSPLHF | TGTGCCAGCAGTTCCGGGCCCTACCATTCACCCCTCCACTTT
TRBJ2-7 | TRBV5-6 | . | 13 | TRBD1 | CASSLQGTGEQYF | TGTGCCAGCAGCTTACAGGGGACCGGCGAGCAGTACTTC
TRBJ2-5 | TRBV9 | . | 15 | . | CASSVVGRRPTTQYF | TGTGCCAGCAGCGTAGTAGGCCGCCGCCCGACGACCCAGTACTTC
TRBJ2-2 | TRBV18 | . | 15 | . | CASSPYKGPTGELFF | TGTGCCAGCTCACCTTATAAGGGACCAACCGGGGAGCTGTTTTTT
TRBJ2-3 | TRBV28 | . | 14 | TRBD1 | CASSGQGSRDTQYF | TGTGCCAGCTCAGGACAGGGCAGCAGAGATACGCAGTATTTT
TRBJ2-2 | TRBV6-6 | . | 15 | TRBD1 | CASSHGQGGTGELFF | TGTGCCAGCAGCCACGGACAGGGAGGCACCGGGGAGCTGTTTTTT
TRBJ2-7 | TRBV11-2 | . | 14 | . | CASSLVGGPYEQYF | TGTGCCAGCAGCTTAGTAGGGGGACCCTACGAGCAGTACTTC
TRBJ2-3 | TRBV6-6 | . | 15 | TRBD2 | CASSSGGSMSDTQYF | TGTGCCAGCTCATCGGGCGGGAGTATGAGTGATACGCAGTATTTT
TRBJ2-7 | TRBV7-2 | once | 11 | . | CASSLANEQYF | TGTGCCAGCAGCTTAGCGAACGAGCAGTACTTC
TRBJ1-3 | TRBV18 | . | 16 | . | CASSPSQGVYGNTIYF | TGTGCCAGCTCACCCTCACAGGGAGTGTATGGAAACACCATATATTTT